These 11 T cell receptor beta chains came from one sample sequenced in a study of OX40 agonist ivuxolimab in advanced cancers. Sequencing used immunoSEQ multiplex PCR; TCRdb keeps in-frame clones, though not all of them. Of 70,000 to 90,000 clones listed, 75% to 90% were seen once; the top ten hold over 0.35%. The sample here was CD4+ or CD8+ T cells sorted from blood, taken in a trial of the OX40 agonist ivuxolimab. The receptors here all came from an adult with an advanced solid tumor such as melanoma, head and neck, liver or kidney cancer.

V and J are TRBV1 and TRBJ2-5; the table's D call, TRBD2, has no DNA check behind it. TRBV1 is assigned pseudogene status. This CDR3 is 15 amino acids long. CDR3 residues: CTSSQECGKGRSQYF. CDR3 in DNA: TGCACCAGCAGCCAAGAGTGCGGGAAAGGCAGGTCCCAGTACTTC.

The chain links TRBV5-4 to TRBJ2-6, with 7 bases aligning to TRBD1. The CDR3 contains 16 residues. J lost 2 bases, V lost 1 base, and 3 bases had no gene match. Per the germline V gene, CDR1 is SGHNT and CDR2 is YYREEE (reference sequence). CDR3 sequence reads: CASSLRGGAGANVLTF. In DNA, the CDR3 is TGTGCCAGCAGCTTGAGAGGGGGCGCTGGGGCCAACGTCCTGACTTTC.

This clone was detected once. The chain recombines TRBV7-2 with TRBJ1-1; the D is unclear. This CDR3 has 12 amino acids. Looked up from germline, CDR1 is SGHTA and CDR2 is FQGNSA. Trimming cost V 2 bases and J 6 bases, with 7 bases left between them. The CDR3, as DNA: TGTGCCAGCAGCTTAATCGAGTCTGAAGCTTTCTTT. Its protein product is CASSLIESEAFF.

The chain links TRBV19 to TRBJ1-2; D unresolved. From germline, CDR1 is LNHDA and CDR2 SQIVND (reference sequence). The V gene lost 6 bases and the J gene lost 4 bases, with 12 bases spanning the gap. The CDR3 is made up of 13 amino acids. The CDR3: CASSLGRIYGYTF. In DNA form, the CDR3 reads TGTGCCAGTAGCCTCGGACGAATCTATGGCTACACCTTC.

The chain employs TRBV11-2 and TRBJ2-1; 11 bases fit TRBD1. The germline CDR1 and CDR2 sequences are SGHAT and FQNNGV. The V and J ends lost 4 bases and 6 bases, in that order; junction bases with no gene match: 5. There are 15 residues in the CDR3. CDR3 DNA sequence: TGTGCCAGCAGCTATTCCGGGACAGGGGGCAATGAGCAGTTCTTC. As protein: CASSYSGTGGNEQFF.

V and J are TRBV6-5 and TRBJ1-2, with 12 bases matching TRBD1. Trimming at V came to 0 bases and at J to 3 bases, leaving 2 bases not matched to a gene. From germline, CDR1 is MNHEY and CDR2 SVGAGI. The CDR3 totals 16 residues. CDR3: CASSYSGTGGYYGYTF. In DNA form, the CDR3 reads TGTGCCAGCAGTTACTCGGGGACAGGGGGCTACTATGGCTACACCTTC.

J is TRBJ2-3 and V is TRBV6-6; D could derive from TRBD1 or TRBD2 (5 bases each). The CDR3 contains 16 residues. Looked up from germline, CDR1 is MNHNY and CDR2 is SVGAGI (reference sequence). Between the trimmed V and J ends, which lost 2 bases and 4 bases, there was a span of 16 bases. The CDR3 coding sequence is TGTGCCAGCAGTTACAGGAGAGGGGCCCCCGCAGATACGCAGTATTTT. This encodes CASSYRRGAPADTQYF.

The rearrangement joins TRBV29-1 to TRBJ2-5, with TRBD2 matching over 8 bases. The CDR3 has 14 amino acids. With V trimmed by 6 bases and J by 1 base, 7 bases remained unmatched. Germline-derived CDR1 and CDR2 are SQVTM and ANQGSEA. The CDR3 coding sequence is TGCAGCGTCCACGAGCGGGGGCGCCAAGAGACCCAGTACTTC. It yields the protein CSVHERGRQETQYF.

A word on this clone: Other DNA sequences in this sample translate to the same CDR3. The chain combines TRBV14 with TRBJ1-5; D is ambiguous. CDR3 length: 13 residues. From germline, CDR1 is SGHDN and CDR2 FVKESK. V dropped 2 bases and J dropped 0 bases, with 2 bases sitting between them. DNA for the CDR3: TGTGCCAGCAGCCAAAGTAGCAATCAGCCCCAGCATTTT. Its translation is CASSQSSNQPQHF.

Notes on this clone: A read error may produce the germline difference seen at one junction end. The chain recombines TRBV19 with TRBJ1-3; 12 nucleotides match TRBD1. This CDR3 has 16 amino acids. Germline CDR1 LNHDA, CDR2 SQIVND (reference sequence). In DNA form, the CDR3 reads TGTGCCAGTTGCAGCCCGGGACAGGGGGCTGGAAGCACCATATATTTT. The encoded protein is CASCSPGQGAGSTIYF.

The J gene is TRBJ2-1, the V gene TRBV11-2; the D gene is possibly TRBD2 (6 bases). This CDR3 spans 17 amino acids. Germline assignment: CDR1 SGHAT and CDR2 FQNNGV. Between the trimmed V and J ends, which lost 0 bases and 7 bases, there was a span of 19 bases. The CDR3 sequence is CASSLERQAYRGNEQFF. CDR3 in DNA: TGTGCCAGCAGCTTAGAGCGCCAGGCCTACCGGGGGAATGAGCAGTTCTTC.